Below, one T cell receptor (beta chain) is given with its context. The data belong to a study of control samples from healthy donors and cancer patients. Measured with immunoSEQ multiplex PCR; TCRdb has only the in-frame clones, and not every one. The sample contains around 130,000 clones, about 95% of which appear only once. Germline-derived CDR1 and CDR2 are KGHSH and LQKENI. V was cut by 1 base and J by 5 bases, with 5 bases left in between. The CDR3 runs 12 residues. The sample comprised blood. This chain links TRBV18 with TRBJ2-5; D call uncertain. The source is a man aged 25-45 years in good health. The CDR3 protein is CASSPRTETQYF. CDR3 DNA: TGTGCCAGCTCACCACGTACTGAGACCCAGTACTTC.